This T cell receptor beta chain was sequenced during a study of T cell responses to AZD1222 COVID-19 vaccine. V lost 6 bases, J lost 7 bases, and 13 bases stayed unmatched. From germline, CDR1 is MDHEN and CDR2 SYDVKM. This CDR3 is built from 18 residues. Points from the study as a whole: Epitopes outside B.1.351 and B.1.1.7 mutated regions reportedly drew nearly half of spike TCRs. Only after the peak T cell response were repertoires sampled. Along spike, vaccine-associated CD4 TCRs were found throughout, with dominance at 160-218 and 743-854.

In the case of this clone: Its target is unknown.

Data came from immunoSEQ multiplex PCR; TCRdb stores just in-frame clones and leaves some out. The sample lists roughly 120,000 clones, approximately 92% occurring once. V gene TRBV28 combines with J gene TRBJ2-1, with 15 bases matching TRBD2. The clonotype originates from an adult who received the AZD1222 COVID-19 vaccine. The starting material was peripheral blood, obtained 28 days after the second AZD1222 dose. CDR3 protein: CASSPGGLAGGKGNEQFF. CDR3 coding DNA: TGTGCCAGCAGCCCGGGGGGACTAGCGGGAGGAAAAGGGAATGAGCAGTTCTTC.